The subject of this entry is one TCR beta chain. The antigen remains unidentified. This entry is derived from a study of cytomegalovirus exposure and HLA in healthy donors. The PCR had 60 Vbeta and 13 Jbeta primers. The data were produced by immunoSEQ multiplex PCR, yet TCRdb's version contains in-frame clones alone and is incomplete. The profile covers about 190,000 clones, with roughly 80% appearing a single time and roughly 1.5% taken by the ten largest. CDR1 and CDR2 (germline): MNHEY, SVGAGI. V lost 11 bases and J 0 bases, leaving 16 bases between the germline ends. The CDR3 runs 14 residues. The study's findings and limits: Near-uniform donor sequencing depth was presumed by presence/absence analyses. In a later analysis, TCR beta V- and J-gene trimming was associated with a missense DCLRE1C variant. One later analysis reportedly identified an Asian-associated ancestry cluster that showed fewer N-insertions than the roughly 620-donor mean.

The V and J genes are TRBV6-5 and TRBJ1-2; D is unresolved. Sequenced material: PBMCs. This sequence originates from a woman aged 18-29 years in good health and CMV-seronegative. CDR3 nucleotide sequence: TGTGCCGGTACCGGGTCCTCCTCTAACTATGGCTACACCTTC. Amino acid sequence: CAGTGSSSNYGYTF.